The source of this TCR beta chain is a study of radiotherapy plus CTLA-4 blockade in lung cancer. Concerning this clone itself: Its cognate antigen is unknown.

Study-level findings and limits: Expansion of tumor-derived TCR clones was observed in blood after radiotherapy plus ipilimumab.

The CDR3 has 16 residues. Deletions cut 2 bases from V and 3 bases from J, with 14 bases between. Per germline, CDR1 SGHRS and CDR2 YFSETQ. Clones were read by immunoSEQ multiplex PCR, and TCRdb kept only the in-frame ones, dropping some. In the table there are around 120,000 clones, about 77% of which are singletons. Sequenced material: peripheral blood, taken from a patient treated with radiotherapy plus ipilimumab. This receptor was obtained from a human donor with non-small cell lung cancer who had a partial response to radiotherapy plus ipilimumab. The rearrangement joins TRBV5-1 to TRBJ2-2; tentatively, D is TRBD1 (6 bases). The CDR3 nucleotides are TGCGCCAGCAGCTTCTCATTGGCAGGGGACACCGGGGAGCTGTTTTTT. The encoded protein is CASSFSLAGDTGELFF.